This entry is about one T cell receptor beta chain. What it binds is unknown. The sample belongs to a study of cytomegalovirus exposure and HLA in healthy donors. Study findings and constraints: Reported results showed that the classifier diagnosed cytomegalovirus status with high specificity and sensitivity. The study put 150 to 200 TCR beta chains on its list as cytomegalovirus-associated.

The CDR3 is 22 residues long. The V segment lost 5 bases and the J segment 0 bases; nucleotides outside the gene matches: 20. Germline V CDR1 and CDR2: LNHNV, YYDKDF (reference sequence). The PCR ran on 60 Vbeta and 13 Jbeta primers. Produced via immunoSEQ multiplex PCR; TCRdb's table is partial and in-frame only. The sample holds about 200,000 clones, 82% seen once. The source is a boy under 10 years old in good health and CMV-seronegative. This rearrangement joins TRBV15 to TRBJ1-6; 9 nucleotides agree with TRBD1. What was sequenced was PBMCs. CDR3 amino acids: CATSGGQGKILDWSSYNSPLHF. CDR3 in DNA: TGTGCCACCAGCGGGGGACAGGGTAAAATCCTTGACTGGAGCTCCTATAATTCACCCCTCCACTTT.